A selection of T cell receptor beta chains follows, all from one sample in a study of blood T cell repertoires in COVID-19. Libraries were prepared by immunoSEQ multiplex PCR; TCRdb keeps only in-frame clonotypes and omits some of them. This sample yields fewer than 200,000 clones, of which 85% are seen a single time; approximately 3.3% belongs to the top ten. The sequenced sample was peripheral blood. The receptors shown here come from a human donor with acute or convalescent COVID-19. The donor label of this sample is uncertain. The CDR3 runs from the conserved cysteine through the conserved F or W. A D gene is named only where the DNA matches it firmly. Size values are once, few and many counts, or a class for expanded clones, and some rows have none.

>NA|NA|TRBV30
CAWTGEATNEKLFF
>once|NA|TRBV2
CASLQGTEAFF
>once|NA|TRBV5-1
CASSPRTDKPGNTIYF
>NA|TRBD1|TRBV18
CASSPGTAGGEAFF
>NA|TRBD1|TRBV5-1
CASSWTGQVVEAFF
>NA|NA|TRBV5-1
CASSLLTKREQFF
>NA|NA|TRBV9
CASSATPQGSSYNEQFF
>few|NA|TRBV6-6
CASSYSDGGGYGYTF
>many|TRBD1|TRBV5-4
CASSFRRDSPYEQYF
>many|NA|TRBV19
CASSLSLTSYNSPLHF
>NA|TRBD1|TRBV27
CASSPDRGSNQPQHF
>NA|TRBD2|TRBV27
CASSFTRLAGGPGTGELFF
>NA|TRBD1|TRBV28
CASQPAEGGSQPQHF
>NA|NA|TRBV11-2
CASSATGRTEAFF
>NA|NA|TRBV5-4
CASSFPSRSTYYGYTF
>NA|TRBD2|TRBV11-1
CASSHSGTASYNEQFF
>NA|NA|TRBV11-2
CASSSLKTGYDGYTF
>NA|TRBD1|TRBV7-2
CASSAGQGTNGYTF
>NA|NA|TRBV5-1
CASRGGDRSTDTQYF
>NA|TRBD1|TRBV12-5
CASGPPGGSNQPQHF
>few|NA|TRBV24-1
CATTTGGGTGELFF
>NA|NA|TRBV7-9
CASSHRQLPKTYNEQFF
>NA|TRBD1|TRBV7-9
CASSPRQGLNTEAFF
>NA|TRBD2|TRBV19
CASSLTLAVGETQYF
>NA|TRBD1|TRBV5-1
CASSFGTGREKLFF
>few|NA|TRBV28
CASSGDLGGSPLHF
>NA|NA|TRBV7-7
CASSSLGTGHQPQHF
>NA|TRBD1|TRBV4-2
CASSQGLWDRGPEPQHF
>NA|TRBD1|TRBV4-2
CASSQELRQGDEKLFF
>NA|TRBD1|TRBV7-3
CASSLTRQGAEAFF
>NA|NA|TRBV11-3
CASSTGFSGNTIYF
>NA|NA|TRBV7-9
CASSLKLTQNEKLFF
>NA|TRBD1|TRBV30
CAWGTGRNQPQHF
>many|NA|TRBV19
CASSIGGGELFF
>once|NA|TRBV4-1
CASTRGGRDSIYGYTF
>few|NA|TRBV2
CARRIVRSYEQYF
>NA|NA|TRBV19
CASSMDRGGTEAFF
>NA|TRBD1|TRBV7-2
CASSLNRGSYEQYF
>once|NA|TRBV7-2
CASSTGHSNTEAFF
>NA|NA|TRBV2
CASRGGGSSYNSPLHF
>NA|NA|TRBV2
CASSEQRYGYTF
>NA|NA|TRBV7-2
CASSRVGGSTEAFF
>NA|TRBD2|TRBV3-1/TRBV3-2
CASSRSGGATDTQYF
>NA|NA|TRBV7-2
CASSLVALATPGNNEQFF